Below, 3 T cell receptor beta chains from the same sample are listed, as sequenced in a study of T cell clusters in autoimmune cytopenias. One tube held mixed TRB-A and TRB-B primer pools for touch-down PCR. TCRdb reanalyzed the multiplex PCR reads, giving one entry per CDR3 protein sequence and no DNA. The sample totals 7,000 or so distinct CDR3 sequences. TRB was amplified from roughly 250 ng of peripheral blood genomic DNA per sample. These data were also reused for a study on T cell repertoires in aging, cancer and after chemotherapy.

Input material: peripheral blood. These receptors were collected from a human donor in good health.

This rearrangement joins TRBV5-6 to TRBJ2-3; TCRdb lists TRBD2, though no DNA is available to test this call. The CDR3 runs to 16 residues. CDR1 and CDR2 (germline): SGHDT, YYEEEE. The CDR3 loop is CASSLPGTTSTDTQYF.

CDR3 in amino acids: CASSPLTGGYTDTQYF. This sequence joins TRBV13 and TRBJ2-3; checking the TCRdb D call of TRBD1 is not possible without DNA. Germline loops: CDR1 PRHDT, CDR2 FYEKMQ (reference sequence). CDR3 size: 16 residues.

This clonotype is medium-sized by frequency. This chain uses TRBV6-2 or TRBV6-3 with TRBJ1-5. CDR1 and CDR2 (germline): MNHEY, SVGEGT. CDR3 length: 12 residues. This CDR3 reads CASSYDNQPQHF.